This T cell receptor (beta chain) was documented in a study of shared clonotypes between healthy human individuals. General study findings and limits: Deeper or shallower sequencing was expected to change how clonotypes are shared among donors.

Execution of the assay was at deep level. It was approximately 300 ng DNA, 28,000 or so T cell genomes, that went into each replicate PCR of unsorted PBMC. Only in-frame clones appear in the TCRdb table, and some are missing; sequencing was by immunoSEQ multiplex PCR. This sample has some 450,000 clones, with roughly four fifths found just once. Turning to this clone: Antigen: not known.

Nashville, Tennessee was home to all donors, who were Caucasian adults. CDR1 and CDR2 from the germline V gene are SGHTA and FQGNSA. Trimming shortened V by 3 bases and J by 0 bases, and 6 bases separated the two germline ends. The CDR3 extends over 14 amino acids. This TCR came from a woman in her thirties or forties in good health. Some clones in this sample may be carry-over from other donors' samples. The V call is TRBV7-2, the J call TRBJ2-1; D ambiguous. Material: PBMCs. The CDR3 DNA follows: TGTGCCAGCAGCTTTGGGCGCTCCTACAATGAGCAGTTCTTC. Its translation: CASSFGRSYNEQFF. The whole variable domain, remainder taken from reference TRBV7-2 and TRBJ2-1, is GAGVSQSPSNKVTEKGKDVELRCDPISGHTALYWYRQSLGQGLEFLIYFQGNSAPDKSGLPSDRFSAERTGGSVSTLTIQRTQQEDSAVYLCASSFGRSYNEQFFGPGTRLTVL.